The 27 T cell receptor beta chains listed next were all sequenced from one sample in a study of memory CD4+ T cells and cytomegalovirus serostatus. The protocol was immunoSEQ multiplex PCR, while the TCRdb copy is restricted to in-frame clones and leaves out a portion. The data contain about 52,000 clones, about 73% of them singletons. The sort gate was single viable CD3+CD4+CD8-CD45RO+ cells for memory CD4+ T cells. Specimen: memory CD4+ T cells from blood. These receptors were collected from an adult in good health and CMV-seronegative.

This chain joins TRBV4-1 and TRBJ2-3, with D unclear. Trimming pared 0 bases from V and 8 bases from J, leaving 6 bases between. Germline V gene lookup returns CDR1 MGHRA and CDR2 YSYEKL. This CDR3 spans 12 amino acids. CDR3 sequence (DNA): TGCGCCAGCAGCCAAGATTTGAGTACGCAGTATTTT. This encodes CASSQDLSTQYF.

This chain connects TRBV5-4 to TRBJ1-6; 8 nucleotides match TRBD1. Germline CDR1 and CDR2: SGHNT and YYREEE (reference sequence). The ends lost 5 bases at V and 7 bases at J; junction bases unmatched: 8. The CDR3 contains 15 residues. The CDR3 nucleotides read TGTGCCAGCAGGACCGACAGGGGCAGCAATTCACCCCTCCACTTT. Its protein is CASRTDRGSNSPLHF.

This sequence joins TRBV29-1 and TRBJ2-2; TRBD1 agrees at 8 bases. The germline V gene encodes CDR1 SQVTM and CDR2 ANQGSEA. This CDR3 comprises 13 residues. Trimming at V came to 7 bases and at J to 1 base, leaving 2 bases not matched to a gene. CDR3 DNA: TGCAGCGCCGACAGGGGGAACACCGGGGAGCTGTTTTTT. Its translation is CSADRGNTGELFF.

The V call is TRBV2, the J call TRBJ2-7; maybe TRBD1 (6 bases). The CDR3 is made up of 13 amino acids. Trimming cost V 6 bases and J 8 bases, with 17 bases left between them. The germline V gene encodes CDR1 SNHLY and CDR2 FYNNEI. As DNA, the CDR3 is TGTGCCAGCAGCGAAAGGGGACAAACACAGCAGTACTTC. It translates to CASSERGQTQQYF.

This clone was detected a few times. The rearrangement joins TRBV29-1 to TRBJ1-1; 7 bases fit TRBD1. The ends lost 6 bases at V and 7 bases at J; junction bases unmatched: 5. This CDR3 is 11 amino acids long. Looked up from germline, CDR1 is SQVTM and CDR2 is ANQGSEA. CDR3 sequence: CSVQTGFEAFF. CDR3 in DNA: TGCAGCGTACAGACAGGGTTTGAAGCTTTCTTT.

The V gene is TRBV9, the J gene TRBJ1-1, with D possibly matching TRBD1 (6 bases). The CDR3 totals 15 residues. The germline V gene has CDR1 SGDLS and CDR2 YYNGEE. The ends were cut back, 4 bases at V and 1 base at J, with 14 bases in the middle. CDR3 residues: CASSITGMENTEAFF. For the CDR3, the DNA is TGTGCCAGCAGCATCACAGGGATGGAGAACACTGAAGCTTTCTTT. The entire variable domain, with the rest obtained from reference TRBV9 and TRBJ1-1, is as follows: DSGVTQTPKHLITATGQRVTLRCSPRSGDLSVYWYQQSLDQGLQFLIQYYNGEERAKGNILERFSAQQFPDLHSELNLSSLELGDSALYFCASSITGMENTEAFFGQGTRLTVV.

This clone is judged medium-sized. The CDR3 nucleotides are TGTGCCAGCAGCTCCCGGACCAACACTGAAGCTTTCTTT. It translates to CASSSRTNTEAFF. V and J are TRBV9 and TRBJ1-1, with unresolved D. V was trimmed by 4 bases and J by 2 bases, leaving 9 bases between them. CDR1 and CDR2 (germline): SGDLS, YYNGEE. This CDR3 region has 13 residues. Based on the CDR3 plus reference TRBV9 and TRBJ1-1, the full variable domain is DSGVTQTPKHLITATGQRVTLRCSPRSGDLSVYWYQQSLDQGLQFLIQYYNGEERAKGNILERFSAQQFPDLHSELNLSSLELGDSALYFCASSSRTNTEAFFGQGTRLTVV.

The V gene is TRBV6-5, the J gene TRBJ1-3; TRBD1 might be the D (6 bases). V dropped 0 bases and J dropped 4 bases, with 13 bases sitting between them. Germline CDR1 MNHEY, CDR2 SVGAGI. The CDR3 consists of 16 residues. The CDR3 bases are TGTGCCAGCAGTTACTCGATACAGGGCTACGGAAACACCATATATTTT. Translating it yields CASSYSIQGYGNTIYF.

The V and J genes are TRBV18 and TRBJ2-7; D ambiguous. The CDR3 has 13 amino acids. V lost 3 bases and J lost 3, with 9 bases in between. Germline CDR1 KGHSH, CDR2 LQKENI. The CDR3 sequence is CASSPIHIYEQYF. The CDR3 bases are TGTGCCAGCTCACCCATCCATATCTACGAGCAGTACTTC. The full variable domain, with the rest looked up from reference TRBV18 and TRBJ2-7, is NAGVMQNPRHLVRRRGQEARLRCSPMKGHSHVYWYRQLPEEGLKFMVYLQKENIIDESGMPKERFSAEFPKEGPSILRIQQVVRGDSAAYFCASSPIHIYEQYFGPGTRLTVT.

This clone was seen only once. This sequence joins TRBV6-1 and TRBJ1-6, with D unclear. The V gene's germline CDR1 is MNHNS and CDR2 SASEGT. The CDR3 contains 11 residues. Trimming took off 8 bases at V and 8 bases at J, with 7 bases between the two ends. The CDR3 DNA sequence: TGTGCCAGCCGGTCTGATTCACCCCTCCACTTT. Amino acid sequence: CASRSDSPLHF.

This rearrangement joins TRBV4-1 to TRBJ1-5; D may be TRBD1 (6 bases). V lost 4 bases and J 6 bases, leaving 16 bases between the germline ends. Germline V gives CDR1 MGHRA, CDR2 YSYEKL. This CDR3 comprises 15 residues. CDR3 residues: CASSPPTGGGQPQHF. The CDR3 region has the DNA TGCGCCAGCAGCCCCCCCACGGGGGGCGGTCAGCCCCAGCATTTT.

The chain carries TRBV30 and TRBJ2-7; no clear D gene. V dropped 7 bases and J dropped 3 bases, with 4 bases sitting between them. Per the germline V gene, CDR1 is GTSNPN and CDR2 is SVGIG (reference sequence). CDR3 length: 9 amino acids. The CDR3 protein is CASFYEQYF. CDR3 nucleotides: TGTGCCTCATTCTACGAGCAGTACTTC.

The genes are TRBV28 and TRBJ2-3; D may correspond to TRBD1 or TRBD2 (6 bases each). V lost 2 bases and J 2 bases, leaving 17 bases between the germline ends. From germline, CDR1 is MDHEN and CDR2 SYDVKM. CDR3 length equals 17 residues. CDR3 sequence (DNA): TGTGCCAGCAGTTTAGTTGCGGGACAAGAAAACACAGATACGCAGTATTTT. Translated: CASSLVAGQENTDTQYF.

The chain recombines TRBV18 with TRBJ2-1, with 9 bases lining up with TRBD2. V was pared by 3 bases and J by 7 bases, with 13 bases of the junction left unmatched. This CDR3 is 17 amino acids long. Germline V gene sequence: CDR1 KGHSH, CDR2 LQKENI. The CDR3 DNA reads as TGTGCCAGCTCACCCAACCAGCGGGGGGCAGGGGAGAATGAGCAGTTCTTC. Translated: CASSPNQRGAGENEQFF. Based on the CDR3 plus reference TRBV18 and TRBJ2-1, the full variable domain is NAGVMQNPRHLVRRRGQEARLRCSPMKGHSHVYWYRQLPEEGLKFMVYLQKENIIDESGMPKERFSAEFPKEGPSILRIQQVVRGDSAAYFCASSPNQRGAGENEQFFGPGTRLTVL.

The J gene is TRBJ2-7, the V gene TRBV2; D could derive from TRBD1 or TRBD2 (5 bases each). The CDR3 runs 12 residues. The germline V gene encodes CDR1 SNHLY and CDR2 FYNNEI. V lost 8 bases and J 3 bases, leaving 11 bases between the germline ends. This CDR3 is CASRGDGYEQYF. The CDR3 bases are TGTGCCAGCCGAGGGGACGGCTACGAGCAGTACTTC.

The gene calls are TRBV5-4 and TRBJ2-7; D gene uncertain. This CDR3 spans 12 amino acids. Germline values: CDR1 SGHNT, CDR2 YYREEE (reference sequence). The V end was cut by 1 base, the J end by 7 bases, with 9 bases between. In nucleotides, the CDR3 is TGTGCCAGCAGCTTGTCATGGAGTGAGCAGTACTTC. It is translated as CASSLSWSEQYF.

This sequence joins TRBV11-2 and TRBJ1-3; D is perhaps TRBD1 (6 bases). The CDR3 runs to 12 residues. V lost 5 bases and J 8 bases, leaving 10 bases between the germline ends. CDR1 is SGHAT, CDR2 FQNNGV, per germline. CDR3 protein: CASSQQGYTIYF. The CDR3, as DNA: TGTGCCAGCAGCCAACAGGGCTACACCATATATTTT.

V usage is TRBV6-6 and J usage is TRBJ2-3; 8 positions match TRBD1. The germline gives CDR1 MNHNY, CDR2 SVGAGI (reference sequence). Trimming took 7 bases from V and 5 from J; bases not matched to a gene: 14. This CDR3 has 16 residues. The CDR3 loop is CASTQAPGQARDTQYF. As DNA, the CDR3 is TGTGCCAGCACCCAGGCCCCGGGACAGGCTAGAGATACGCAGTATTTT.

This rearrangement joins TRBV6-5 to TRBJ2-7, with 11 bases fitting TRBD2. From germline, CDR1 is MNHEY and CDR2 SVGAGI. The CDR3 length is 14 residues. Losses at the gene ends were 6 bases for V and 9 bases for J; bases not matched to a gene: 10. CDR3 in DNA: TGTGCCAGCAGCCTACGTTTAGGACTAGCGGGGCAGTACTTC. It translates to CASSLRLGLAGQYF.

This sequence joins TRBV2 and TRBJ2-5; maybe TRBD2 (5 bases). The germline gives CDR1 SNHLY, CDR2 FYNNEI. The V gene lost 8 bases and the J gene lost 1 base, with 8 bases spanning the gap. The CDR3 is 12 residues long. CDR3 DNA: TGTGCCAGCGGTCGGGGCCAAGAGACCCAGTACTTC. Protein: CASGRGQETQYF. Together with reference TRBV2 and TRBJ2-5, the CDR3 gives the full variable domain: EPEVTQTPSHQVTQMGQEVILRCVPISNHLYFYWYRQILGQKVEFLVSFYNNEISEKSEIFDDQFSVERPDGSNFTLKIRSTKLEDSAMYFCASGRGQETQYFGPGTRLLVL.

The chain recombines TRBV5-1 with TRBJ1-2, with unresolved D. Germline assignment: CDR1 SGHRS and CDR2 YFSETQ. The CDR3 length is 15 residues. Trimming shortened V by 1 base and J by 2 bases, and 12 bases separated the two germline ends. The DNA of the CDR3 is TGCGCCAGCAGCTTGATCCCTGGTTCAAACTATGGCTACACCTTC. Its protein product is CASSLIPGSNYGYTF.

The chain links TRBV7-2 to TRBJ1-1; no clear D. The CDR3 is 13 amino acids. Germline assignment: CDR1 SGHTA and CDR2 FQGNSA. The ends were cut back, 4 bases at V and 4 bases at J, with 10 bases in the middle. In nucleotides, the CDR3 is TGTGCCAGCAGCTCGCTAGGGAGCACTGAAGCTTTCTTT. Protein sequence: CASSSLGSTEAFF.

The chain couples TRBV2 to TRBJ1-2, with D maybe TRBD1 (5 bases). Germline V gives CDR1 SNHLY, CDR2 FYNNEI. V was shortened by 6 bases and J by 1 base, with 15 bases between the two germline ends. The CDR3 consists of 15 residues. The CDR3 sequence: CASSQGRQGNYGYTF. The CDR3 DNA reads TGTGCCAGCAGCCAAGGAAGGCAGGGTAACTATGGCTACACCTTC.

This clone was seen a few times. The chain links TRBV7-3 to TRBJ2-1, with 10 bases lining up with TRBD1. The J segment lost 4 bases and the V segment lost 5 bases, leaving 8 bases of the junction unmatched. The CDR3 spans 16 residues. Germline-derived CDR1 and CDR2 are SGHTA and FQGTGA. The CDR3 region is CASSTRPGQGYNEQFF. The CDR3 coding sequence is TGTGCCAGCAGCACACGACCGGGACAGGGGTACAATGAGCAGTTCTTC. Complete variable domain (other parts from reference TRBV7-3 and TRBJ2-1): GAGVSQTPSNKVTEKGKYVELRCDPISGHTALYWYRQSLGQGPEFLIYFQGTGAADDSGLPNDRFFAVRPEGSVSTLKIQRTERGDSAVYLCASSTRPGQGYNEQFFGPGTRLTVL.

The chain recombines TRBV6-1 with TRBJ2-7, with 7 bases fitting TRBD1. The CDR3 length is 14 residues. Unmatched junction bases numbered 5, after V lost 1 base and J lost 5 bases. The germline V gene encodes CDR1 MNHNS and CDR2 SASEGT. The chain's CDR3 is CASSEGQGADEQYF. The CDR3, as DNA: TGTGCCAGCAGTGAAGGACAGGGCGCCGACGAGCAGTACTTC.

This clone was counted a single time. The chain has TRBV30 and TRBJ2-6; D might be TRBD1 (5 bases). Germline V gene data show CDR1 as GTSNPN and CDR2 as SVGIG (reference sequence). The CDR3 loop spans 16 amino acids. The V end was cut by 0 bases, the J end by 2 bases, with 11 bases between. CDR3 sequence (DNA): TGTGCCTGGAGTGTAAGGGGTCTGGCTGGGGCCAACGTCCTGACTTTC. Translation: CAWSVRGLAGANVLTF.

The DNA of the CDR3 is TGTGCCAGCAGCCTACCCCTGAGCTCCTACGAGCAGTACTTC. It translates to CASSLPLSSYEQYF. The rearrangement joins TRBV5-6 to TRBJ2-7; D remains ambiguous. Germline CDR1 reads SGHDT; CDR2 reads YYEEEE. V shed 4 bases and J shed 0 bases, with 11 bases lying between them. The CDR3 spans 14 residues. The full variable domain, rest sourced from reference TRBV5-6 and TRBJ2-7, is DAGVTQSPTHLIKTRGQQVTLRCSPKSGHDTVSWYQQALGQGPQFIFQYYEEEERQRGNFPDRFSGHQFPNYSSELNVNALLLGDSALYLCASSLPLSSYEQYFGPGTRLTVT.